These 8 T cell receptor beta chains originate from one sample sequenced in a study of T-cell memory formation after mild COVID-19 (dated by TCRdb to the early 2020s). Libraries were prepared through 5' RACE. The data were produced on an Illumina NovaSeq 6000. TCRdb reworked the public reads: Q25 trimming with fastp, MiXCR clone assembly, productive beta chains retained. Merged by CDR3 protein, the rows form single entries marked with the most common genes and DNA. Recorded for this sample are just over 350,000 distinct CDR3 sequences; 13% to 15% of them occurred a single time. The ten largest make up roughly 22% of the sample. Sequencing was carried out using PBMCs or a T cell subset sorted from them (not recorded which). The receptors were sampled from a man younger than 30 who had mild COVID-19 (a few samples of this study predate the infection). The sample titles of this study are shuffled in the database, so cell type and time point are left out; the donor was told from shared clones.

The sample holds a few counts of this clonotype. The J gene is TRBJ2-3, the V gene TRBV29-1; 7 nucleotides align to TRBD1. The CDR3 has 16 residues. Per germline, CDR1 SQVTM and CDR2 ANQGSEA. The V segment lost 3 bases and the J segment 0 bases; nucleotides outside the gene matches: 9. The CDR3 region has the DNA TGCAGCGTTGAGGGAGCAGACAGGGCTAGCACAGATACGCAGTATTTT. Encoded protein: CSVEGADRASTDTQYF.

The rearrangement joins TRBV25-1 to TRBJ1-3, with D unclear. The CDR3 contains 16 residues. The V gene lost 1 base and the J gene lost 0 bases, with 10 bases spanning the gap. Germline V gene data show CDR1 as MGHDK and CDR2 as SYGVNS. CDR3: CASSEFGRDSGNTIYF. CDR3 DNA sequence: TGTGCCAGCAGTGAATTTGGTAGGGACTCTGGAAACACCATATATTTT.

This clonotype was seen more than once but under ten times. The V and J genes are TRBV10-3 and TRBJ2-2, with 9 bases identical to TRBD2. Germline values: CDR1 ENHRY, CDR2 SYGVKD. The CDR3 sequence is 13 residues long. V lost 6 bases and J lost 5; bases outside the gene matches: 1. CDR3 bases: TGTGCCATCAGAGGACTAGCGACCGGGGAGCTGTTTTTT. This sequence encodes CAIRGLATGELFF.

The table lists this clonotype with many counts. The chain joins TRBV5-6 to TRBJ1-2, with 8 nucleotides matching TRBD1. Per germline, CDR1 SGHDT and CDR2 YYEEEE. Unmatched junction bases numbered 12, after V lost 6 bases and J lost 2 bases. The CDR3 extends over 16 amino acids. This CDR3 is CASTPRIRQGNYGYTF. The CDR3 DNA is TGTGCCAGCACCCCCCGCATTAGACAGGGGAACTATGGCTACACCTTC.

The chain has TRBV6-6 and TRBJ2-7; 7 bases are a match to TRBD1. This CDR3 spans 13 amino acids. Germline loops: CDR1 MNHNY, CDR2 SVGAGI (reference sequence). V shed 6 bases, J shed 6 bases, and the junction held 8 bases outside the gene matches. The CDR3 loop reads CASRQGSSSEQYF. The CDR3 bases are TGTGCCAGCAGACAGGGGAGTAGCTCCGAGCAGTACTTC.

This clonotype was seen only once. V gene TRBV6-6 combines with J gene TRBJ2-1; D is tentatively TRBD1 or TRBD2 (5 bases each). Germline V gene data show CDR1 as MNHNY and CDR2 as SVGAGI (reference sequence). The CDR3 is 17 residues long. The V end lost 0 bases, the J end lost 2 bases, and 14 bases lay between the germline ends. CDR3 region: CASSYSRGDSTYNEQFF. DNA for the CDR3: TGTGCCAGCAGTTACTCGAGGGGAGACAGTACCTACAATGAGCAGTTCTTC.

This clonotype was recorded at least ten times. This sequence joins TRBV5-1 and TRBJ2-3; perhaps TRBD2 as D (6 bases). The ends were cut back, 1 base at V and 2 bases at J, with 11 bases in the middle. The germline V gene encodes CDR1 SGHRS and CDR2 YFSETQ. The CDR3 runs to 15 residues. The CDR3, as DNA: TGCGCCAGCAGCTTGATGGGACTGCTCACAGATACGCAGTATTTT. This translates into CASSLMGLLTDTQYF.

The chain has TRBV29-1 and TRBJ2-1; D is undetermined. V lost 5 bases to trimming and J lost 6 bases, with 17 bases between them. Germline V gives CDR1 SQVTM, CDR2 ANQGSEA. This CDR3 has 14 amino acids. Written as DNA, the CDR3 is TGCAGCGTTACTCCCCTGGCCGTGGGCAATGAGCAGTTCTTC. It yields the protein CSVTPLAVGNEQFF.